This T cell receptor beta chain stems from a study of blood T cell repertoires in COVID-19. Looking at the study overall: Whether acute or convalescent, the COVID-19 samples came from the United States, Italy and Spain. Sources were T cells, B-cell-depleted T cells, or PBMCs; the material itself was cDNA or gDNA.

Per the study methods: Researchers report that nucleated cell counts were estimated from reference gene primer amplification. Using immunoSEQ multiplex PCR, the repertoire was profiled, and TCRdb retains in-frame clones only, with some absent. That table supplies the V and J calls and clone size; D and trimming were determined from the DNA. The sample has fewer than 85,000 clones; approximately 90% are singletons. The ends were cut back, 7 bases at V and 0 bases at J, with 10 bases in the middle. The length of the CDR3 is 14 residues. Germline-derived CDR1 and CDR2 are MNHNY and SVGAGI (reference sequence).

The chain couples TRBV6-6 to TRBJ1-5; weak D call: TRBD1 (6 bases). This sequence originates from a man in his 60s with acute or convalescent COVID-19. Material: peripheral blood. CDR3 loop: CASTRTDSNQPQHF. The CDR3 nucleotides read TGTGCCAGCACCCGGACAGATAGCAATCAGCCCCAGCATTTT.